This is a list of T cell receptor beta chains from one sample in a study of blood T cell repertoires in COVID-19. The repertoire was sequenced with immunoSEQ multiplex PCR; TCRdb's copy has only in-frame clones and lacks some. The table records about 380,000 clones, around 89% of them present only once. Sequencing input: PBMCs or T cells enriched from blood (not recorded which). Source of these receptors: a woman aged 18-29 years who had recovered from COVID-19. Each CDR3 is given with its conserved first and last residue. The order of the fields is V gene, D gene, J gene, clone size, CDR3 DNA, CDR3 protein. The D gene is left open where the match is weak. Clone size is not always given. Where it is, it says once, few, many or a class for expanded clones.

v_call: TRBV30
d_call: .
j_call: TRBJ2-3
clone_size: .
cdr3_nt: TGTGCCTGGAGTGTCTCGGTATTGGCTAAGGAGACGCAGTATTTT
cdr3_aa: CAWSVSVLAKETQYF

v_call: TRBV4-1
d_call: TRBD1
j_call: TRBJ2-3
clone_size: once
cdr3_nt: TGCGCCAGCAGCCAAGGCCGGACAGGGGCGCGCACAGATACGCAGTATTTT
cdr3_aa: CASSQGRTGARTDTQYF

v_call: TRBV5-4
d_call: TRBD1
j_call: TRBJ1-1
clone_size: .
cdr3_nt: TGTGCCAGCAGCGGCTCAGGGGGCGCATTAGGCACTGAAGCTTTCTTT
cdr3_aa: CASSGSGGALGTEAFF

v_call: TRBV9
d_call: TRBD1
j_call: TRBJ2-7
clone_size: .
cdr3_nt: TGTGCCAGCAGCGTAGAGGGACAGGGTGTTTACGAGCAGTACTTC
cdr3_aa: CASSVEGQGVYEQYF

v_call: TRBV5-1
d_call: .
j_call: TRBJ2-3
clone_size: .
cdr3_nt: TGCGCCAGCTCCGGAGTGGTCGAATTCACAGATACGCAGTATTTT
cdr3_aa: CASSGVVEFTDTQYF

v_call: TRBV12-5
d_call: .
j_call: TRBJ2-5
clone_size: .
cdr3_nt: TGTGCTAGTGGTTCGGACAGCGTCCTTCAAGAGACCCAGTACTTC
cdr3_aa: CASGSDSVLQETQYF

v_call: TRBV18
d_call: TRBD1
j_call: TRBJ1-4
clone_size: .
cdr3_nt: TGTGCCAGCTCACCGTCTAGGAGGGGGCTAAATGAAAAACTGTTTTTT
cdr3_aa: CASSPSRRGLNEKLFF

v_call: TRBV6-2/TRBV6-3
d_call: .
j_call: TRBJ1-5
clone_size: .
cdr3_nt: TGTGCCAGCAGTCGTAAGGCAGGGGTCGGTCAGCCCCAGCATTTT
cdr3_aa: CASSRKAGVGQPQHF

v_call: TRBV9
d_call: .
j_call: TRBJ1-1
clone_size: .
cdr3_nt: TGTGCCAGCAGCCCTTACCCGAGTGGTGAAGCTTTCTTT
cdr3_aa: CASSPYPSGEAFF

v_call: TRBV10-3
d_call: TRBD1
j_call: TRBJ1-4
clone_size: .
cdr3_nt: TGTGCCATCAGTGAACCCGGGACAGAAAATGAAAAACTGTTTTTT
cdr3_aa: CAISEPGTENEKLFF

v_call: TRBV30
d_call: .
j_call: TRBJ1-6
clone_size: .
cdr3_nt: TGTGCCTGGAGTGTACGAACAGGGATTCATTCACCCCTCCACTTT
cdr3_aa: CAWSVRTGIHSPLHF

v_call: TRBV10-3
d_call: TRBD1
j_call: TRBJ1-1
clone_size: .
cdr3_nt: TGTGCCATCATAGACAGGGACCGATCTTTCTTT
cdr3_aa: CAIIDRDRSFF

v_call: TRBV7-9
d_call: TRBD1
j_call: TRBJ1-6
clone_size: .
cdr3_nt: TGTGCCAGCAGCGGATACAGGGGGCATGGTGGTTCACCCCTCCACTTT
cdr3_aa: CASSGYRGHGGSPLHF

v_call: TRBV30
d_call: .
j_call: TRBJ2-5
clone_size: .
cdr3_nt: TGTGCCTGGAGTCGCGGGTTCTCAGAGACCCAGTACTTC
cdr3_aa: CAWSRGFSETQYF

v_call: TRBV7-8
d_call: TRBD2
j_call: TRBJ2-3
clone_size: .
cdr3_nt: TGTGCCAGCAGCTCGTCGGGACTAGCGGGGGGGGAGGATACGCAGTATTTT
cdr3_aa: CASSSSGLAGGEDTQYF

v_call: TRBV3-1/TRBV3-2
d_call: TRBD1
j_call: TRBJ2-4
clone_size: .
cdr3_nt: TGTGCCAGCAGCCAAGGAGATCCGAGACAGGGGAATATCAGCGGTGACATTCAGTACTTC
cdr3_aa: CASSQGDPRQGNISGDIQYF